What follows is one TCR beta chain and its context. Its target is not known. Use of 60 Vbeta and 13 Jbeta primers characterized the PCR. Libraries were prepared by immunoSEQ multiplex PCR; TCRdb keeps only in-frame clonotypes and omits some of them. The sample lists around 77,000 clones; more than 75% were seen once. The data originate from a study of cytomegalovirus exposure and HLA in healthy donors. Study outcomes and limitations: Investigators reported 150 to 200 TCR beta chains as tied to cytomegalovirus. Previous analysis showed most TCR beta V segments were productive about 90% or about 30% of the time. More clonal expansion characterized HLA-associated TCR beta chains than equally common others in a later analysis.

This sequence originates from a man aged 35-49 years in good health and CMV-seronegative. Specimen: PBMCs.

CDR3 sequence (DNA): TGTGCCAGCAGCTTAGTGTCTACCGAGCAGTACTTC. Translated: CASSLVSTEQYF. The rearrangement joins TRBV7-2 to TRBJ2-7; unclear D gene. V was cut by 1 base and J by 6 bases, with 7 bases left in between. There are 12 residues in the CDR3. From germline, CDR1 is SGHTA and CDR2 FQGNSA. Supplemented by reference TRBV7-2 and TRBJ2-7, the full variable domain reads GAGVSQSPSNKVTEKGKDVELRCDPISGHTALYWYRQSLGQGLEFLIYFQGNSAPDKSGLPSDRFSAERTGGSVSTLTIQRTQQEDSAVYLCASSLVSTEQYFGPGTRLTVT.